This T cell receptor (beta chain) originates from a study of blood T cell repertoires in COVID-19. Looking at the study overall: Acute and convalescent COVID-19 samples came from the United States, Italy and Spain.

Authors' data handling: Amplification with reference gene primers provided the estimates of nucleated cell counts. Generated by immunoSEQ multiplex PCR, the TCRdb table keeps only in-frame clones and is missing some. V, J and clone size derive from that table, while D and trimming were established from the DNA sequence. The repertoire includes about 15,000 clones, about 88% of them detected once, and under 35% sits in the top ten. With 3 bases clipped from V and 9 bases from J, the junction kept 7 bases outside the gene matches. CDR3 length: 15 residues. Germline V CDR1 and CDR2: KGHSH, LQKENI. J is TRBJ2-1 and V is TRBV18; 11 bases are a match to TRBD1. The origin of this receptor is a woman of 80 years or more with COVID-19, enrolled during active disease. The specimen sequenced was peripheral blood. In DNA, the CDR3 is TGTGCCAGCTCACCCGGGACAGGGGGTTTGGGTGAGCAGTTCTTC. This codes for CASSPGTGGLGEQFF. Filled out from reference TRBV18 and TRBJ2-1, the complete variable domain reads NAGVMQNPRHLVRRRGQEARLRCSPMKGHSHVYWYRQLPEEGLKFMVYLQKENIIDESGMPKERFSAEFPKEGPSILRIQQVVRGDSAAYFCASSPGTGGLGEQFFGPGTRLTVL.